Listed below are T cell receptor beta chains from one sample, sequenced in a study of cytomegalovirus exposure and HLA in healthy donors. Assay: immunoSEQ multiplex PCR; the TCRdb copy retains only in-frame clones and omits some. The repertoire holds over 110,000 clones, 78% seen once, with roughly 6% in the top ten. What was sequenced was PBMCs. All receptors derive from a woman aged 40-49 years in good health and CMV-seropositive. CDR3s include the opening cysteine and the closing phenylalanine or tryptophan. The D gene is left open where the match is weak. For some rows the clone size is stated as once, few or many, or as a class when expanded; others skip it.

TRBJ2-1 . TRBV28 TRBD1 TGTGCCAGCAGTCCGTCGACAGGGAGTAATGAGCAGTTCTTC CASSPSTGSNEQFF
TRBJ1-1 few TRBV27 . TGTGCCAGCAGTTACGATGACAGACCCATTAACACTGAAGCTTTCTTT CASSYDDRPINTEAFF
TRBJ2-3 once TRBV2 TRBD2 TGTGCCAGCAGTAGCGGGAGCCCCCGGGGAGATACGCAGTATTTT CASSSGSPRGDTQYF
TRBJ2-3 . TRBV2 . TGTGCCAGCAACAGAGGGGGTTTGACAGATACGCAGTATTTT CASNRGGLTDTQYF
TRBJ1-5 . TRBV19 . TGTGCCAGTAGTATCGTAGGACAGTCTCGTCAGCCCCAGCATTTT CASSIVGQSRQPQHF
TRBJ2-5 once TRBV4-1 TRBD2 TGCGCCAGCAGCCCCGGACTAGCGGGAGATACAGAGACCCAGTACTTC CASSPGLAGDTETQYF
TRBJ2-3 . TRBV2 TRBD2 TGTGCCAGCAGACCGGGACTAGCGGGAGGGCCGGGGAGCACAGATACGCAGTATTTT CASRPGLAGGPGSTDTQYF
TRBJ2-7 . TRBV2 . TGTGCCAGCAGTGGGGGCCAGGGGAACGAGCAGTACTTC CASSGGQGNEQYF
TRBJ2-7 . TRBV25-1 TRBD1 TGTGCCAGCAGTGAATATGGTAACAGGGGACGAACCTACGAGCAGTACTTC CASSEYGNRGRTYEQYF
TRBJ1-5 . TRBV19 . TGTGCCAGTAGTATATTTGGGCAGGGTCGGAATCAGCCCCAGCATTTT CASSIFGQGRNQPQHF
TRBJ1-4 . TRBV19 TRBD1 TGTGCCAGTAGGCCCACAGGGGTGTTAACTAATGAAAAACTGTTTTTT CASRPTGVLTNEKLFF
TRBJ1-6 few TRBV28 TRBD1 TGTGCCAGCAGCCCTGACAGGGCCCCTTTTAATTCGGCCCTCCACTTT CASSPDRAPFNSALHF
TRBJ2-5 . TRBV10-2 TRBD2 TGCGCCAGCAGTGAGCCGATCACCTGGGGACCGGGAGGGACCCAGTACTTC CASSEPITWGPGGTQYF
TRBJ2-5 once TRBV19 TRBD2 TGTGCCAGTACAGGGAGGGGACAAGAGACCCAGTACTTC CASTGRGQETQYF
TRBJ2-3 . TRBV6-6 TRBD2 TGTGCCAGCAGTTCCCGGGAAACGGGAGGGGCAGATACGCAGTATTTT CASSSRETGGADTQYF
TRBJ1-5 . TRBV2 . TGTGCCAGCAGGGGGTTGGGGAGACAGCCCCAGCATTTT CASRGLGRQPQHF
TRBJ1-4 . TRBV7-9 TRBD1 TGTGCCAGCAGCTTAACGACAGGGCCCCTTGGTGAAAAACTGTTTTTT CASSLTTGPLGEKLFF
TRBJ2-3 . TRBV6-1 TRBD1 TGTGCCAGCAGTGGGACAGGGGATACGCAGTATTTT CASSGTGDTQYF
TRBJ1-2 . TRBV6-6 . TGTGCCAGCAGTTACCCCTCGAGGGGGGGGCACTATGGCTACACCTTC CASSYPSRGGHYGYTF
TRBJ1-2 . TRBV11-2 TRBD1 TGTGCCAGCAGCCTTCGGGACAGGCACTCCTACACCTTC CASSLRDRHSYTF
TRBJ2-5 few TRBV5-4 . TGCGCCAGCAGCCCCGAATCCTCCCCTCGGGAGACCCAGTACTTC CASSPESSPRETQYF
TRBJ2-1 . TRBV6-5 . TGTGCCAGCAGTTACCATATGGACAGCTCCTACAATGAGCAGTTCTTC CASSYHMDSSYNEQFF